The 10 T cell receptor beta chains given below trace back to one sample, sequenced in a study of shared clonotypes between healthy human individuals. Generated by immunoSEQ multiplex PCR, the TCRdb table keeps only in-frame clones and is missing some. This table has nearly 1 million clones, approximately 80% appearing once. What was sequenced was memory CD4+ T cells sorted from blood. Subset noted: CD45RA-negative fraction. The receptors here all came from a man between 18 and 29 years old in good health.

This clone was counted a single time. The rearrangement joins TRBV6-6 to TRBJ2-5; TRBD1 aligns across 7 bases. CDR1 is MNHNY, CDR2 SVGAGI, per germline (reference sequence). The CDR3 is 13 amino acids. After removal of 8 bases from V and 5 bases from J, the junction contained 8 bases not matched to a gene. As DNA, the CDR3 is TGTGCCAGCTGTAGGGGGCTTAGGGAGACCCAGTACTTC. Encoded protein: CASCRGLRETQYF.

V and J are TRBV4-1 and TRBJ2-3, with a tentative D call TRBD2 (6 bases). The CDR3 spans 13 residues. Per germline, CDR1 MGHRA and CDR2 YSYEKL. V was cut by 3 bases and J by 5 bases, with 9 bases left in between. The CDR3 loop is CASSHGTQDTQYF. The DNA for the CDR3 is TGCGCCAGCAGCCATGGGACTCAAGATACGCAGTATTTT.

The V call is TRBV9, the J call TRBJ2-3; D gene uncertain. V lost 3 bases, J lost 6 bases, and 26 bases lay in between. Germline V gives CDR1 SGDLS, CDR2 YYNGEE. The CDR3 totals 18 residues. As DNA, the CDR3 is TGTGCCAGCAGCGGCGGTGGGGTCCTATATTATGGCGAGGATACGCAGTATTTT. This encodes CASSGGGVLYYGEDTQYF.

This chain connects TRBV5-1 to TRBJ1-1; D is uncertain. CDR1 is SGHRS, CDR2 YFSETQ, per germline. This CDR3 spans 14 amino acids. Trimming took off 2 bases at V and 3 bases at J, with 11 bases between the two ends. The CDR3 region is CASSLFPEDTEAFF. DNA for the CDR3: TGCGCCAGCAGCTTATTCCCCGAAGACACTGAAGCTTTCTTT.

The chain combines TRBV5-1 with TRBJ2-1; 9 bases map to TRBD2. The CDR3 totals 15 residues. Germline V CDR1 and CDR2: SGHRS, YFSETQ. Losses at the gene ends were 0 bases for V and 5 bases for J; bases not matched to a gene: 3. The CDR3: CASSLELAGNNEQFF. The CDR3 DNA follows: TGCGCCAGCAGCTTGGAACTAGCGGGTAACAATGAGCAGTTCTTC.

This rearrangement joins TRBV4-3 to TRBJ2-2, with 9 bases lining up with TRBD2. The J segment lost 4 bases and the V segment lost 0 bases, leaving 3 bases of the junction unmatched. The CDR3 contains 16 residues. The germline V gene has CDR1 LGHNA and CDR2 YSLEER. CDR3: CASSQDASGVTGELFF. The CDR3 DNA sequence: TGCGCCAGCAGCCAAGACGCTAGCGGGGTCACCGGGGAGCTGTTTTTT.

The chain recombines TRBV2 with TRBJ2-5; D may be TRBD1 (6 bases). Per the germline V gene, CDR1 is SNHLY and CDR2 is FYNNEI. The CDR3 length is 16 residues. Trimming pared 8 bases from V and 1 base from J, leaving 20 bases between. CDR3 protein: CASEPRGWGPQETQYF. The CDR3 DNA follows: TGTGCCAGCGAACCCAGGGGTTGGGGGCCCCAAGAGACCCAGTACTTC. The whole variable domain, remainder taken from reference TRBV2 and TRBJ2-5, is EPEVTQTPSHQVTQMGQEVILRCVPISNHLYFYWYRQILGQKVEFLVSFYNNEISEKSEIFDDQFSVERPDGSNFTLKIRSTKLEDSAMYFCASEPRGWGPQETQYFGPGTRLLVL.

This CDR3 is CASSKRRLAGGSTGELFF. The CDR3 DNA reads TGCGCCAGCAGCAAAAGGCGACTAGCGGGGGGAAGTACCGGGGAGCTGTTTTTT. The chain carries TRBV10-1 and TRBJ2-2, with 13 bases matching TRBD2. CDR1 and CDR2 from the germline V gene are WNHNN and SYGVQD (reference sequence). The J segment lost 5 bases and the V segment lost 6 bases, leaving 12 bases of the junction unmatched. This CDR3 has 18 residues.

This clone was seen a handful of times. One end of the junction fails to match germline, which may point to a read error. V usage is TRBV7-7 and J usage is TRBJ2-5; TRBD2 might be the D (5 bases). The CDR3 sequence is 16 residues long. Germline assignment: CDR1 SSHAT and CDR2 FNYEAQ (reference sequence). Here the CDR3 DNA reads TGTGCTAGCAGCCTAGACGGGCCGGGGTCTCAAGAGACCCAGTACTTC. Translation: CASSLDGPGSQETQYF. Full variable domain (remainder filled in from reference TRBV7-7 and TRBJ2-5): GAGVSQSPRYKVTKRGQDVTLRCDPISSHATLYWYQQALGQGPEFLTYFNYEAQPDKSGLPSDRFSAERPEGSISTLTIQRTEQRDSAMYRCASSLDGPGSQETQYFGPGTRLLVL.

This clone is a singleton in its sample. V is TRBV28 and J is TRBJ1-2; 7 bases match TRBD1. Germline loops: CDR1 MDHEN, CDR2 SYDVKM. Losses at the gene ends were 5 bases for V and 3 bases for J; bases not matched to a gene: 9. CDR3 size: 15 residues. CDR3 bases: TGTGCCAGCAGTCCACTGGACAGGACATACTATGGCTACACCTTC. As protein: CASSPLDRTYYGYTF.